What follows are 23 T cell receptor beta chains derived from one specimen sequenced in a study of cytomegalovirus exposure and HLA in healthy donors. Clones were read by immunoSEQ multiplex PCR, and TCRdb kept only the in-frame ones, dropping some. This table holds some 140,000 clones, approximately 86% found once. The sequenced sample consisted of PBMCs. The receptor source for this set is a man aged 18-30 years in good health and CMV-seropositive.

V usage is TRBV9 and J usage is TRBJ2-7, with 12 bases lining up with TRBD2. The length of the CDR3 is 17 residues. CDR1 and CDR2 (germline): SGDLS, YYNGEE. V gave up 4 bases and J gave up 4 bases; unmatched junction bases: 12. CDR3 region: CASSRTGPTSGGYEQYF. DNA of the CDR3: TGTGCCAGCAGCCGGACGGGCCCAACTAGCGGGGGGTACGAGCAGTACTTC.

The CDR3 region is CASTLTSGSMSTDTQYF. Written as DNA, the CDR3 is TGTGCCAGCACTCTGACTAGCGGGAGTATGAGCACAGATACGCAGTATTTT. The genes are TRBV28 and TRBJ2-3, with 12 bases matching TRBD2. Germline CDR1 MDHEN, CDR2 SYDVKM. This CDR3 has 17 residues. The V gene end was trimmed by 7 bases and the J gene end by 0 bases; junction bases not matched to a gene: 8.

The chain joins TRBV5-6 to TRBJ1-1; D is undetermined. The CDR3 extends over 13 amino acids. Germline CDR1 and CDR2: SGHDT and YYEEEE. Trimming shortened V by 5 bases and J by 4 bases, and 12 bases separated the two germline ends. The CDR3 bases are TGTGCCAGCAGGTTTAATGAGGGCACTGAAGCTTTCTTT. Encoded protein: CASRFNEGTEAFF.

The genes are TRBV7-8 and TRBJ1-1, with 7 positions matching TRBD1. This CDR3 region has 15 residues. CDR1 and CDR2 (germline): SGHVS, FQNEAQ. V lost 5 bases, J lost 4 bases, and 10 bases stayed unmatched. The CDR3 reads CASSPPGQVITEAFF. The CDR3 DNA reads as TGTGCCAGCAGCCCCCCCGGACAGGTTATCACTGAAGCTTTCTTT.

This clone was found a few times. This chain links TRBV5-4 with TRBJ1-2; 8 positions match TRBD1. The CDR3 loop spans 14 amino acids. The germline gives CDR1 SGHNT, CDR2 YYREEE (reference sequence). V was clipped by 4 bases and J by 8 bases; unmatched bases: 10. This CDR3 reads CASSPLDRVNGYTF. The CDR3, as DNA: TGTGCCAGCAGCCCTCTGGACAGGGTAAACGGCTACACCTTC.

The chain carries TRBV7-9 and TRBJ1-1; TRBD1 matches 9 bases. The CDR3 has 15 amino acids. Unmatched junction bases numbered 8, after V lost 5 bases and J lost 4 bases. CDR1 is SEHNR and CDR2 is FQNEAQ in the germline V gene (reference sequence). This CDR3 is CASSLRQGEGTEAFF. The CDR3 DNA reads TGTGCCAGCAGCCTCCGACAGGGGGAAGGCACTGAAGCTTTCTTT.

The genes are TRBV7-8 and TRBJ2-1, with TRBD2 matching 9 bases. CDR3 length: 15 amino acids. J was trimmed by 3 bases and V by 0 bases; bases with no gene match: 0. Per germline, CDR1 SGHVS and CDR2 FQNEAQ. The CDR3 region is CASSLATSGYNEQFF. The DNA for the CDR3 is TGTGCCAGCAGCTTAGCGACTAGCGGCTACAATGAGCAGTTCTTC.

Only a few counts were recorded for this clone. The chain has TRBV7-3 and TRBJ2-1; 7 nucleotides match TRBD2. CDR3 length: 14 amino acids. Germline CDR1 SGHTA, CDR2 FQGTGA. The V and J ends lost 2 bases and 2 bases, in that order; junction bases with no gene match: 0. The CDR3 sequence: CASSLLAAYNEQFF. The CDR3 region has the DNA TGTGCCAGCAGCTTACTAGCGGCCTACAATGAGCAGTTCTTC.

This clone has more than one count but fewer than ten. This sequence joins TRBV7-2 and TRBJ2-7; a weak D match, TRBD1 (5 bases). Trimming pared 1 base from V and 12 bases from J, leaving 16 bases between. The length of the CDR3 is 13 residues. Per germline, CDR1 SGHTA and CDR2 FQGNSA. The CDR3 loop reads CASSLDHAKGPYF. CDR3 coding DNA: TGTGCCAGCAGCTTAGATCACGCCAAGGGGCCGTACTTC.

This chain connects TRBV2 to TRBJ2-6; TRBD1 agrees at 10 bases. The germline gives CDR1 SNHLY, CDR2 FYNNEI. CDR3 length: 15 residues. J was trimmed by 0 bases and V by 11 bases; bases with no gene match: 4. The CDR3 spells CAGDRGSSGANVLTF. The CDR3 nucleotides are TGTGCCGGGGACAGGGGAAGCTCTGGGGCCAACGTCCTGACTTTC.

The chain joins TRBV5-1 to TRBJ1-2; TRBD1 might be the D (6 bases). This CDR3 region has 15 residues. The germline V gene has CDR1 SGHRS and CDR2 YFSETQ. V lost 4 bases, J lost 10 bases, and 23 bases lay in between. The CDR3 DNA reads as TGCGCCAGCAGCCGCACAGGGACGGCGAACCTGAACTACACCTTC. Encoded protein: CASSRTGTANLNYTF.

The chain links TRBV25-1 to TRBJ1-1, with D possibly TRBD1 on 5 matching bases. CDR1 is MGHDK, CDR2 SYGVNS, per germline. The CDR3 extends over 13 amino acids. Trimming left V 8 bases short and J 1 base short, with 11 bases between. The CDR3 DNA reads as TGTGCCAGCGGGGGGACGGGGAACACTGAAGCTTTCTTT. Protein sequence: CASGGTGNTEAFF.

The chain couples TRBV7-2 to TRBJ1-6; 11 bases are shared with TRBD1. V shed 0 bases, J shed 7 bases, and the junction held 8 bases outside the gene matches. CDR1 SGHTA and CDR2 FQGNSA come from the germline V gene. The CDR3 totals 18 residues. The CDR3 nucleotides are TGTGCCAGCAGCTTAGCGGGACAGGGGGGGATTTTCAATTCACCCCTCCACTTT. This encodes CASSLAGQGGIFNSPLHF. Together with reference TRBV7-2 and TRBJ1-6, the CDR3 gives the full variable domain: GAGVSQSPSNKVTEKGKDVELRCDPISGHTALYWYRQSLGQGLEFLIYFQGNSAPDKSGLPSDRFSAERTGGSVSTLTIQRTQQEDSAVYLCASSLAGQGGIFNSPLHFGNGTRLTVT.

The V call is TRBV13, the J call TRBJ2-5, with D tentatively TRBD1 (5 bases). The germline V gene encodes CDR1 PRHDT and CDR2 FYEKMQ (reference sequence). The germline V and J ends were trimmed by 2 bases and 2 bases, with 12 bases remaining between them. CDR3 length: 15 amino acids. CDR3 DNA sequence: TGTGCCAGCAGCTTAAGTACAGGAACACAAGAGACCCAGTACTTC. Its protein product is CASSLSTGTQETQYF.

The chain uses TRBV6-5 and TRBJ2-7; D possibly corresponds to TRBD2 (6 bases). V shed 4 bases and J shed 7 bases, with 11 bases lying between them. The CDR3 extends over 12 amino acids. The germline gives CDR1 MNHEY, CDR2 SVGAGI. The CDR3 coding sequence is TGTGCCAGCAGTTCTAGCGCGCGGGAGCAGTACTTC. Its translation: CASSSSAREQYF.

The chain uses TRBV5-4 and TRBJ1-1, with TRBD1 matching over 12 bases. With V trimmed by 3 bases and J by 5 bases, 2 bases remained unmatched. This CDR3 is 14 amino acids long. Germline CDR1 and CDR2: SGHNT and YYREEE (reference sequence). Here the CDR3 reads CASSWDRGQTEAFF. As DNA, the CDR3 is TGTGCCAGCAGCTGGGACAGGGGGCAGACTGAAGCTTTCTTT. The full variable domain, with the rest looked up from reference TRBV5-4 and TRBJ1-1, is ETGVTQSPTHLIKTRGQQVTLRCSSQSGHNTVSWYQQALGQGPQFIFQYYREEENGRGNFPPRFSGLQFPNYSSELNVNALELDDSALYLCASSWDRGQTEAFFGQGTRLTVV.

This clone was recorded a few times. The V and J genes are TRBV10-2 and TRBJ1-1, with TRBD1 as a possible D gene (5 bases). From germline, CDR1 is WSHSY and CDR2 SAAADI. V lost 8 bases and J 1 base, leaving 8 bases between the germline ends. CDR3 size: 12 residues. CDR3 sequence reads: CASSDRNTEAFF. CDR3 coding DNA: TGCGCCAGCTCCGACAGGAACACTGAAGCTTTCTTT.

This clone was seen a few times. The CDR3 sequence: CAWSSGGGTEAFF. CDR3 sequence (DNA): TGTGCCTGGAGTTCAGGGGGCGGGACTGAAGCTTTCTTT. The V call is TRBV30, the J call TRBJ1-1, with 8 nucleotides matching TRBD1. Germline trimming cut 2 bases from V and 5 bases from J; bases unmatched to any gene: 4. The CDR3 sequence is 13 residues long. Germline V gives CDR1 GTSNPN, CDR2 SVGIG (reference sequence).

This clone has only one observation. The chain is built from TRBV6-5 and TRBJ2-1, with 9 bases that match TRBD1. Germline values: CDR1 MNHEY, CDR2 SVGAGI. This CDR3 spans 13 amino acids. With 2 bases clipped from V and 15 bases from J, the junction kept 8 bases outside the gene matches. CDR3 DNA: TGTGCCAGCAGTTACCTCCGGGACAGGGAAATGTTCTTC. It codes for CASSYLRDREMFF.

The chain has TRBV15 and TRBJ1-1, with D tentatively TRBD1 (5 bases). The germline CDR1 and CDR2 sequences are LNHNV and YYDKDF (reference sequence). Trimming pared 3 bases from V and 5 bases from J, leaving 16 bases between. This CDR3 is built from 15 residues. CDR3 sequence reads: CATSSGGKLRTEAFF. Here the CDR3 DNA reads TGTGCCACCAGCAGTGGGGGGAAACTCAGGACTGAAGCTTTCTTT.

This clone was detected once. This chain uses TRBV19 with TRBJ1-1; 7 bases fit TRBD1. This CDR3 has 13 residues. The V gene end was trimmed by 1 base and the J gene end by 6 bases; junction bases not matched to a gene: 2. CDR1 is LNHDA and CDR2 is SQIVND in the germline V gene (reference sequence). CDR3 loop: CASSIVQGAEAFF. CDR3 nucleotides: TGTGCCAGTAGTATAGTTCAGGGGGCTGAAGCTTTCTTT. The full variable domain, completed using reference TRBV19 and TRBJ1-1, is DGGITQSPKYLFRKEGQNVTLSCEQNLNHDAMYWYRQDPGQGLRLIYYSQIVNDFQKGDIAEGYSVSREKKESFPLTVTSAQKNPTAFYLCASSIVQGAEAFFGQGTRLTVV.

The sample holds one count of this clone. The rearrangement joins TRBV11-1 to TRBJ2-3; 7 bases map to TRBD2. CDR1 SGHAT and CDR2 FQDESV come from the germline V gene (reference sequence). Trimming removed 1 base from V and 4 bases from J; junction bases left unmatched: 5. This CDR3 contains 15 residues. CDR3: CASSLDGGRADTQYF. The CDR3 bases are TGTGCCAGCAGCTTAGACGGGGGGAGGGCAGATACGCAGTATTTT.

This clone was counted once. The J gene is TRBJ1-1, the V gene TRBV5-1; a possible D gene is TRBD1 (5 bases). The germline gives CDR1 SGHRS, CDR2 YFSETQ. This CDR3 comprises 14 residues. The V end was cut by 0 bases, the J end by 5 bases, with 11 bases between. In DNA form, the CDR3 reads TGCGCCAGCAGCTTGGGAGCAGGGAGGACTGAAGCTTTCTTT. Protein product: CASSLGAGRTEAFF.